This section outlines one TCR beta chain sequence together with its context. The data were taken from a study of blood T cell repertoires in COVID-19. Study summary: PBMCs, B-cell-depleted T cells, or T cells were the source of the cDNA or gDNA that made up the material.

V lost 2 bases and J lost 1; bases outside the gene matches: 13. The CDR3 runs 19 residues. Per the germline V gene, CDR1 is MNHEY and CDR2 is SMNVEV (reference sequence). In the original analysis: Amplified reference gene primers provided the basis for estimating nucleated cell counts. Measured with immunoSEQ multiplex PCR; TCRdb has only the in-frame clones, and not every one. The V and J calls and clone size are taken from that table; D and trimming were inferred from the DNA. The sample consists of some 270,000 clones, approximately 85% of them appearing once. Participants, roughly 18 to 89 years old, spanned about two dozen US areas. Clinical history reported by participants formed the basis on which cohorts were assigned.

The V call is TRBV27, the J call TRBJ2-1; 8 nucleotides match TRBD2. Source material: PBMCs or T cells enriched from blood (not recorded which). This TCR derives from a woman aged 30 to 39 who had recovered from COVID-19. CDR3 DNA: TGTGCCAGCAGTTTAGTGGGGACTAGTCTCGGCAGATCCTACAATGAGCAGTTCTTC. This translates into CASSLVGTSLGRSYNEQFF.